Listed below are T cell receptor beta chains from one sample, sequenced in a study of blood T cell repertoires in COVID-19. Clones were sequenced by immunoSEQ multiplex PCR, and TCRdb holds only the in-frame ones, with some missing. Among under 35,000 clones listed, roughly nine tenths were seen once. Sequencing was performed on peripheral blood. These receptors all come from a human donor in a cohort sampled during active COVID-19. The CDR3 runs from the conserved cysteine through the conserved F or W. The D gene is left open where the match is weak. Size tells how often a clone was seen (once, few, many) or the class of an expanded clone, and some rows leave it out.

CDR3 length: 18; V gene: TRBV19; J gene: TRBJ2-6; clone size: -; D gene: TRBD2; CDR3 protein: CASSIALAGELGANVLTF; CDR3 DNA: TGTGCCAGTAGTATCGCGCTAGCGGGAGAACTTGGGGCCAACGTCCTGACTTTC
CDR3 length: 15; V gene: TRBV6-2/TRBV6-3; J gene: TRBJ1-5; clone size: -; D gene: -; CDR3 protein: CASSFVAGVGQPQHF; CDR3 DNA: TGTGCCAGCAGTTTTGTTGCCGGGGTTGGACAGCCCCAGCATTTT
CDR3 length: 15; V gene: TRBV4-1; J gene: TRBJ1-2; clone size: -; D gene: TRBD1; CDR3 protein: CASSQAGQGAYGYTF; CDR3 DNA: TGCGCCAGCAGCCAAGCCGGACAGGGGGCCTATGGCTACACCTTC
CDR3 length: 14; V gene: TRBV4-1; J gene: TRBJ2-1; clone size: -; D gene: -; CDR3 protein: CASSQDRDYNEQFF; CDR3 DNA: TGCGCCAGCAGCCAAGATCGGGACTACAATGAGCAGTTCTTC
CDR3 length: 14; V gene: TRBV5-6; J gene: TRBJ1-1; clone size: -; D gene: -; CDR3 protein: CASSGRGEGTVAFF; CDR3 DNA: TGTGCCAGCAGCGGACGGGGAGAGGGGACTGTAGCTTTCTTT
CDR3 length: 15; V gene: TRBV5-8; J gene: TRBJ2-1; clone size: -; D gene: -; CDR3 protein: CASSRYPSSYNEQFF; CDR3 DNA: TGTGCCAGCAGTCGATACCCTAGCTCCTACAATGAGCAGTTCTTC
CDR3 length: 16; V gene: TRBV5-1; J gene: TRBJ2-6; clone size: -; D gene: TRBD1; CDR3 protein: CASSQTGGSGANVLTF; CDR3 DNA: TGCGCCAGCAGCCAGACAGGGGGCTCTGGGGCCAACGTCCTGACTTTC
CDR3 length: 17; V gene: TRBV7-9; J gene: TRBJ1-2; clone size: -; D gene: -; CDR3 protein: CASSLGDRAPTNYGYTF; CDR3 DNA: TGTGCCAGCAGCTTGGGCGACAGAGCCCCCACCAACTATGGCTACACCTTC
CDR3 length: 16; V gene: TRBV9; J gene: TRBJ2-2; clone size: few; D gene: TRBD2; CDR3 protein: CASSPRLATNTGELFF; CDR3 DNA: TGTGCCAGCAGCCCCCGACTAGCGACGAACACCGGGGAGCTGTTTTTT
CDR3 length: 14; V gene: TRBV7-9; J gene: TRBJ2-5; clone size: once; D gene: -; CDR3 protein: CASSLRTLQETQYF; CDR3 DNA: TGTGCCAGCAGCCTGAGGACATTACAAGAGACCCAGTACTTC